These 17 T cell receptor beta chains were sequenced from one sample in a study of T cell repertoires in cytomegalovirus infection. These receptors have no identified antigens. TCRdb passed the reads through MiXCR, listing each CDR3 protein once. This table holds hundreds of thousands of distinct CDR3 sequences, around 35% found once. Sequences were derived from cultured PBMCs, sampled from culture after CMV antigen stimulation. The source of these receptors is a human donor in good health (CMV status not recorded). Some clones in this sample may be carry-over from other donors' samples.

The chain carries TRBV18 and TRBJ1-1; 7 nucleotides match TRBD1. CDR3 length equals 14 residues. The germline CDR1 and CDR2 sequences are KGHSH and LQKENI. The junction had 4 bases not matched to a gene; V was cut back by 2 bases and J by 4 bases. The CDR3 DNA reads TGTGCCAGCTCACCAAAAACAGGGGTCACTGAAGCTTTCTTT. This gives the protein CASSPKTGVTEAFF.

The genes are TRBV20-1 and TRBJ1-1, with 8 positions matching TRBD1. Trimming removed 6 bases from V and 4 bases from J; junction bases left unmatched: 4. Germline CDR1 is DFQATT and CDR2 is SNEGSKA (reference sequence). The CDR3 contains 12 residues. The CDR3 nucleotides read TGCAGTGCATCTACAGGGGGCACTGAAGCTTTCTTT. This sequence encodes CSASTGGTEAFF.

This clonotype was detected a few times. The V gene is TRBV6-2 or TRBV6-3, the J gene TRBJ2-5, with TRBD1 as a possible D gene (5 bases). The germline gives CDR1 MNHEY, CDR2 SVGEGT. The CDR3 has 15 residues. Trimming removed 2 bases from V and 2 bases from J, with 12 bases in between. The CDR3 reads CASSYGAATQETQYF. The CDR3, as DNA: TGTGCCAGCAGTTACGGGGCAGCTACACAAGAGACCCAGTACTTC.

This clonotype was observed at least ten times. This sequence joins TRBV7-2 and TRBJ1-2, with a weak D call TRBD1 (6 bases). The CDR3 is 13 residues long. The germline gives CDR1 SGHTA, CDR2 FQGNSA. Trimming took 4 bases from V and 3 from J, leaving 9 bases between them. The CDR3 loop reads CASSSYRDYGYTF. The CDR3 DNA reads as TGTGCCAGCAGCTCGTACAGGGACTATGGCTACACCTTC. Using reference TRBV7-2 and TRBJ1-2 for the parts outside the CDR3, the full variable domain is GAGVSQSPSNKVTEKGKDVELRCDPISGHTALYWYRQSLGQGLEFLIYFQGNSAPDKSGLPSDRFSAERTGGSVSTLTIQRTQQEDSAVYLCASSSYRDYGYTFGSGTRLTVV.

This clonotype was seen a few times. This chain uses TRBV7-2 with TRBJ2-4; 7 nucleotides match TRBD2. This CDR3 is 15 amino acids long. Germline CDR1 and CDR2: SGHTA and FQGNSA. J was trimmed by 3 bases and V by 5 bases; bases with no gene match: 7. The CDR3 loop is CASSPRDYSKNIQYF. The CDR3 DNA sequence: TGTGCCAGCAGCCCGCGGGACTATAGCAAAAACATTCAGTACTTC.

This clonotype was picked up many times. The chain carries TRBV12-3 or TRBV12-4 and TRBJ2-7; 9 positions match TRBD2. The V gene end was trimmed by 5 bases and the J gene end by 3 bases; junction bases not matched to a gene: 8. The CDR3 is 15 amino acids. The CDR3 loop reads CASSPRLADLYEQYF. The CDR3 nucleotides are TGTGCCAGCAGTCCCCGACTAGCGGACCTCTACGAGCAGTACTTC.

This clonotype was seen a few times. The CDR3 here is CASSPRTADTIYF. CDR3 nucleotide sequence: TGTGCCAGTAGTCCACGGACAGCGGACACCATATATTTT. V usage is TRBV19 and J usage is TRBJ1-3, with a weak D call TRBD1 (6 bases). The germline V gene has CDR1 LNHDA and CDR2 SQIVND (reference sequence). There are 13 residues in the CDR3. Trimming stripped 5 bases from V and 8 bases from J, with 13 bases between.

This clonotype has more than one count but fewer than ten. V and J are TRBV19 and TRBJ1-4; D unresolved. V was trimmed by 1 base and J by 5 bases, leaving 8 bases between them. The CDR3 sequence is 14 residues long. Germline V gene sequence: CDR1 LNHDA, CDR2 SQIVND (reference sequence). CDR3 loop: CASSIGTKNEKLFF. CDR3 in DNA: TGTGCCAGTAGTATAGGGACTAAGAATGAAAAACTGTTTTTT.

This clonotype was seen repeatedly, ten times or more. V usage is TRBV7-2 and J usage is TRBJ2-7, with 9 bases that match TRBD1. The CDR3 sequence is 17 residues long. V dropped 5 bases and J dropped 3; count of bases not matched to a gene: 14. Germline CDR1 is SGHTA and CDR2 is FQGNSA. The CDR3 spells CASSPRGGSGQGYEQYF. CDR3 DNA: TGTGCCAGCAGCCCTAGGGGGGGATCGGGACAGGGCTACGAGCAGTACTTC.

This chain uses TRBV28 with TRBJ2-2; a possible D gene is TRBD2 (5 bases). CDR1 MDHEN and CDR2 SYDVKM come from the germline V gene. The CDR3 is made up of 13 amino acids. Between the trimmed V and J ends, which lost 8 bases and 7 bases, there was a span of 14 bases. The CDR3 bases are TGTGCCAGCCGCTCGCGGGCGGGCGGGGAGCTGTTTTTT. Amino acid sequence: CASRSRAGGELFF. Full variable domain (rest looked up from reference TRBV28 and TRBJ2-2): DVKVTQSSRYLVKRTGEKVFLECVQDMDHENMFWYRQDPGLGLRLIYFSYDVKMKEKGDIPEGYSVSREKKERFSLILESASTNQTSMYLCASRSRAGGELFFGEGSRLTVL.

This clonotype was observed a few times. The V and J genes are TRBV7-2 and TRBJ2-7; D gene unclear. CDR1 and CDR2 from the germline V gene are SGHTA and FQGNSA. The CDR3 is made up of 12 amino acids. V was pared by 9 bases and J by 0 bases, with 9 bases between. In DNA form, the CDR3 reads TGTGCCAGACGTTATAGCTCCTACGAGCAGTACGTC. Amino acids: CARRYSSYEQYV.

The chain couples TRBV6-2 or TRBV6-3 to TRBJ2-7; D gene unclear. CDR1 and CDR2 (germline): MNHEY, SVGEGT. Trimming took 2 bases from V and 2 from J, leaving 13 bases between them. This CDR3 comprises 15 residues. Here the CDR3 DNA reads TGTGCCAGCAGTTACCCCCCATTAGGGACCTACGAGCAGTACTTC. It encodes CASSYPPLGTYEQYF.

In this sample, this clonotype turned up a few times. The V gene is TRBV30, the J gene TRBJ1-1, with D tentatively TRBD1 (5 bases). V was cut by 3 bases and J by 4 bases, with 18 bases left in between. Germline CDR1 and CDR2: GTSNPN and SVGIG (reference sequence). The CDR3 sequence is 15 residues long. The CDR3 DNA is TGTGCCTGGAGCATTGGGGGGGGGTTGCGCACTGAAGCTTTCTTT. This encodes CAWSIGGGLRTEAFF.

This sequence joins TRBV20-1 and TRBJ2-7, with TRBD1 identical over 7 bases. This CDR3 comprises 15 residues. Per the germline V gene, CDR1 is DFQATT and CDR2 is SNEGSKA (reference sequence). V shed 5 bases, J shed 0 bases, and the junction held 10 bases outside the gene matches. The CDR3 is CSADKGALDSYEQYF. Here the CDR3 DNA reads TGCAGTGCTGATAAGGGGGCATTGGACTCCTACGAGCAGTACTTC.

This clonotype was found a few times. This sequence joins TRBV6-2 or TRBV6-3 and TRBJ2-1, with 7 bases lining up with TRBD2. V was pared by 0 bases and J by 13 bases, with 6 bases of the junction left unmatched. The CDR3 is made up of 13 amino acids. Germline CDR1 MNHEY, CDR2 SVGEGT. The CDR3 reads CASSYSREFKQFF. DNA of the CDR3: TGTGCCAGCAGTTACTCGCGGGAGTTCAAACAGTTCTTC.

V and J are TRBV12-3 or TRBV12-4 and TRBJ1-5; TRBD1 might be the D (5 bases). The V gene lost 8 bases and the J gene lost 5 bases, with 10 bases spanning the gap. The CDR3 is made up of 12 amino acids. The CDR3 region is CASRGGDQPQHF. The CDR3 DNA reads as TGTGCCAGCCGGGGGGGAGATCAGCCCCAGCATTTT.

This clonotype has just a few counts. The J gene is TRBJ2-1, the V gene TRBV6-5; TRBD2 matches at 11 bases. The CDR3 is 15 residues long. CDR1 and CDR2 from the germline V gene are MNHEY and SVGAGI. V gave up 7 bases and J gave up 1 base; unmatched junction bases: 3. This CDR3 is CASKVAGGSYNEQFF. The CDR3 coding sequence is TGTGCCAGCAAAGTAGCGGGAGGGTCCTACAATGAGCAGTTCTTC.